A single sample gave rise to the 24 T cell receptor beta chains below, sequenced in a study of cytomegalovirus exposure and HLA in healthy donors. Both 60 Vbeta primers and 13 Jbeta primers went into the PCR. Using immunoSEQ multiplex PCR, the repertoire was profiled, and TCRdb retains in-frame clones only, with some absent. The data contain 150,000 to 200,000 clones, 80% to 85% of them singletons. Sequenced: PBMCs. These receptors came from a man aged 35-49 years in good health and CMV-seropositive.

The chain recombines TRBV10-3 with TRBJ1-1; D gene uncertain. Between the trimmed V and J ends, which lost 5 bases and 8 bases, there was a span of 12 bases. This CDR3 is built from 12 residues. CDR1 is ENHRY, CDR2 SYGVKD, per germline. CDR3 coding DNA: TGTGCCATCAGTTTGGGAGGCAGAGAAGCTTTCTTT. Protein sequence: CAISLGGREAFF.

As concerns this clone: The junction does not match germline at one end; this may be a read error. J is TRBJ2-7 and V is TRBV7-7; maybe TRBD2 (6 bases). The CDR3 totals 14 residues. CDR1 is SSHAT and CDR2 is FNYEAQ in the germline V gene (reference sequence). CDR3 sequence reads: CASSPSRGTLEQYF. In DNA, the CDR3 is TGTGCTAGCAGCCCCTCCCGCGGGACTCTCGAGCAGTACTTC.

This clone appeared once. The chain employs TRBV2 and TRBJ2-7; tentative D call: TRBD1 (6 bases). V was shortened by 6 bases and J by 0 bases, with 21 bases between the two germline ends. The CDR3 has 17 amino acids. Germline CDR1 reads SNHLY; CDR2 reads FYNNEI. For the CDR3, the DNA is TGTGCCAGCAGGGGCCGAGGGGGAACAAGTGACTCCTACGAGCAGTACTTC. It specifies CASRGRGGTSDSYEQYF.

This clone came up a few times. The chain employs TRBV5-1 and TRBJ1-5, with a possible D match to TRBD1 (5 bases). CDR1 is SGHRS, CDR2 YFSETQ, per germline. The CDR3 is 14 amino acids. V was shortened by 1 base and J by 6 bases, with 11 bases between the two germline ends. This CDR3 reads CASSLNTGGQPQHF. CDR3 nucleotides: TGCGCCAGCAGCTTGAACACGGGGGGTCAGCCCCAGCATTTT. Full variable domain (rest looked up from reference TRBV5-1 and TRBJ1-5): KAGVTQTPRYLIKTRGQQVTLSCSPISGHRSVSWYQQTPGQGLQFLFEYFSETQRNKGNFPGRFSGRQFSNSRSEMNVSTLELGDSALYLCASSLNTGGQPQHFGDGTRLSIL.

This chain connects TRBV27 to TRBJ1-2, with no clear D. Looked up from germline, CDR1 is MNHEY and CDR2 is SMNVEV (reference sequence). This CDR3 is 13 amino acids long. The ends were cut back, 5 bases at V and 4 bases at J, with 11 bases in the middle. CDR3 loop: CASSPGQSYGYTF. The CDR3 DNA sequence: TGTGCCAGCAGTCCAGGCCAGTCCTATGGCTACACCTTC.

The table lists this clone with a few counts. The CDR3, as DNA: TGTGCCAGCCCCAAAGAGACTAGTTTTGAGCAGTTCTTC. Translation: CASPKETSFEQFF. The V gene is TRBV11-3, the J gene TRBJ2-1; a possible D gene is TRBD2 (6 bases). Germline CDR1 SGHNT, CDR2 YENEEA. This CDR3 comprises 13 residues. Trimming shortened V by 8 bases and J by 9 bases, and 17 bases separated the two germline ends. Using reference TRBV11-3 and TRBJ2-1 for the parts outside the CDR3, the full variable domain is EAGVVQSPRYKIIEKKQPVAFWCNPISGHNTLYWYLQNLGQGPELLIRYENEEAVDDSQLPKDRFSAERLKGVDSTLKIQPAELGDSAVYLCASPKETSFEQFFGPGTRLTVL.

The chain recombines TRBV28 with TRBJ2-5; D perhaps matches TRBD1 (6 bases). Germline assignment: CDR1 MDHEN and CDR2 SYDVKM. The CDR3 totals 14 residues. The V end lost 11 bases, the J end lost 2 bases, and 18 bases lay between the germline ends. CDR3: CASGGSASQETQYF. The CDR3 DNA reads as TGTGCCTCTGGGGGCAGCGCGTCACAAGAGACCCAGTACTTC.

This sequence joins TRBV15 and TRBJ2-1, with a weak D call TRBD1 (6 bases). The CDR3 spans 14 residues. V gave up 4 bases and J gave up 5 bases, with 12 bases separating them. Germline lookup yields CDR1 LNHNV and CDR2 YYDKDF (reference sequence). CDR3: CATSTGQSDNEQFF. For the CDR3, the DNA is TGTGCCACCAGCACTGGACAGAGCGACAATGAGCAGTTCTTC.

The chain combines TRBV13 with TRBJ1-1, with D unresolved. With 2 bases removed from V and 6 bases from J, the gap between germline ends came to 7 bases. The CDR3 is 12 residues long. CDR1 and CDR2 (germline): PRHDT, FYEKMQ (reference sequence). CDR3 DNA: TGTGCCAGCAGCTTACGACTCTCTGAAGCTTTCTTT. Translated: CASSLRLSEAFF.

V usage is TRBV7-3 and J usage is TRBJ2-7, with D tentatively TRBD1 (6 bases). The CDR3 covers 15 residues. V lost 0 bases and J lost 3, with 12 bases in between. Germline lookup yields CDR1 SGHTA and CDR2 FQGTGA. The chain's CDR3 is CASSLTKGGYYEQYF. Here the CDR3 DNA reads TGTGCCAGCAGCTTAACCAAAGGGGGATACTACGAGCAGTACTTC. Supplemented by reference TRBV7-3 and TRBJ2-7, the full variable domain reads GAGVSQTPSNKVTEKGKYVELRCDPISGHTALYWYRQSLGQGPEFLIYFQGTGAADDSGLPNDRFFAVRPEGSVSTLKIQRTERGDSAVYLCASSLTKGGYYEQYFGPGTRLTVT.

The chain links TRBV7-9 to TRBJ2-1; TRBD1 agrees at 8 bases. The trim removed 5 bases at V and 9 bases at J, leaving 15 bases unmatched. The V gene's germline CDR1 is SEHNR and CDR2 FQNEAQ (reference sequence). This CDR3 contains 16 residues. The CDR3 region has the DNA TGTGCCAGCAGCCCGGGACAGGTAGGGGTGTATCCTGAGCAGTTCTTC. It specifies CASSPGQVGVYPEQFF.

The chain recombines TRBV18 with TRBJ2-7, with 8 nucleotides matching TRBD1. The CDR3 extends over 16 amino acids. The V gene's germline CDR1 is KGHSH and CDR2 LQKENI. V shed 8 bases, J shed 3 bases, and the junction held 15 bases outside the gene matches. CDR3 protein: CASTPFPGQVLYEQYF. The CDR3 nucleotides read TGTGCCAGCACCCCTTTTCCGGGACAGGTCCTCTACGAGCAGTACTTC. Based on the CDR3 plus reference TRBV18 and TRBJ2-7, the full variable domain is NAGVMQNPRHLVRRRGQEARLRCSPMKGHSHVYWYRQLPEEGLKFMVYLQKENIIDESGMPKERFSAEFPKEGPSILRIQQVVRGDSAAYFCASTPFPGQVLYEQYFGPGTRLTVT.

Points on this clone: The same CDR3 also results from other DNA sequences found in this sample. The rearrangement uses TRBV9 and TRBJ2-1, with D uncertain. In germline, CDR1 is SGDLS, CDR2 YYNGEE. The CDR3 contains 15 residues. Trimming shortened V by 3 bases and J by 0 bases, and 10 bases separated the two germline ends. CDR3 in amino acids: CASSGETSSYNEQFF. The CDR3 DNA sequence: TGTGCCAGCAGCGGCGAGACAAGCTCCTACAATGAGCAGTTCTTC.

The chain couples TRBV27 to TRBJ2-1; D is unresolved. Per germline, CDR1 MNHEY and CDR2 SMNVEV (reference sequence). Trimming pared 6 bases from V and 10 bases from J, leaving 13 bases between. CDR3 length: 12 amino acids. CDR3 DNA sequence: TGTGCCAGCAGACCTGCTTATAGCGAGCAGTTCTTC. It specifies CASRPAYSEQFF.

V gene TRBV4-1 combines with J gene TRBJ1-2, with D possibly matching TRBD1 (5 bases). CDR1 is MGHRA and CDR2 is YSYEKL in the germline V gene. The length of the CDR3 is 14 residues. The V end lost 5 bases, the J end lost 6 bases, and 16 bases lay between the germline ends. The CDR3 here is CASSIMTGVDGYTF. For the CDR3, the DNA is TGCGCCAGCAGCATTATGACGGGGGTTGATGGCTACACCTTC.

The V gene is TRBV10-3, the J gene TRBJ2-7, with D unresolved. Trimming cost V 4 bases and J 5 bases, with 15 bases left between them. Germline values: CDR1 ENHRY, CDR2 SYGVKD. This CDR3 has 14 amino acids. The CDR3 protein is CAISGVTSTNEQYF. The CDR3 DNA reads as TGTGCCATCAGTGGGGTGACAAGCACGAACGAGCAGTACTTC.

The V gene is TRBV5-1, the J gene TRBJ2-5, with D uncertain. This CDR3 is 15 amino acids long. Germline lookup yields CDR1 SGHRS and CDR2 YFSETQ. Trimming removed 1 base at V and 1 base at J, with 11 bases between. The CDR3 here is CASSLTIGSQETQYF. CDR3 coding DNA: TGCGCCAGCAGCTTGACGATCGGGTCCCAAGAGACCCAGTACTTC.

As DNA, the CDR3 is TGTGCCAGCAAGAAAGGGGAAGGGACCGGGGAGCTGTTTTTT. It codes for CASKKGEGTGELFF. The chain carries TRBV7-6 and TRBJ2-2, with a possible D match to TRBD1 (5 bases). CDR1 SGHVS and CDR2 FNYEAQ come from the germline V gene. V lost 7 bases and J 5 bases, leaving 14 bases between the germline ends. This CDR3 comprises 14 residues.

Points on this clone: At one of its ends the junction is not consistent with the germline gene, which may arise from a read error. This rearrangement joins TRBV7-7 to TRBJ2-5, with 10 bases that match TRBD2. This CDR3 has 16 residues. The germline V gene encodes CDR1 SSHAT and CDR2 FNYEAQ (reference sequence). For the CDR3, the DNA is TGTGCTAGCAGCGGGGGGGAGCGGGGGGACCAAGAGACCCAGTACTTC. Amino acid sequence: CASSGGERGDQETQYF. The variable domain in full, completed from reference TRBV7-7 and TRBJ2-5, reads GAGVSQSPRYKVTKRGQDVTLRCDPISSHATLYWYQQALGQGPEFLTYFNYEAQPDKSGLPSDRFSAERPEGSISTLTIQRTEQRDSAMYRCASSGGERGDQETQYFGPGTRLLVL.

This clone was found a few times. This rearrangement joins TRBV9 to TRBJ1-5; D may be TRBD1 (5 bases). CDR1 and CDR2 from the germline V gene are SGDLS and YYNGEE. The V end lost 0 bases, the J end lost 2 bases, and 6 bases lay between the germline ends. This CDR3 spans 14 amino acids. CDR3 in amino acids: CASSVVRGNQPQHF. CDR3 DNA sequence: TGTGCCAGCAGCGTAGTCAGGGGCAATCAGCCCCAGCATTTT. The whole variable domain, filled in from reference TRBV9 and TRBJ1-5, reads DSGVTQTPKHLITATGQRVTLRCSPRSGDLSVYWYQQSLDQGLQFLIQYYNGEERAKGNILERFSAQQFPDLHSELNLSSLELGDSALYFCASSVVRGNQPQHFGDGTRLSIL.

The chain recombines TRBV29-1 with TRBJ1-3; a possible D gene is TRBD1 (6 bases). The CDR3 totals 14 residues. V was trimmed by 4 bases and J by 0 bases, leaving 10 bases between them. Germline lookup yields CDR1 SQVTM and CDR2 ANQGSEA. The CDR3 region is CSVGQDLSGNTIYF. For the CDR3, the DNA is TGCAGCGTTGGACAGGACCTCTCTGGAAACACCATATATTTT.

V and J are TRBV4-3 and TRBJ2-5; D gene ambiguous. This CDR3 is 15 amino acids long. Germline V gene sequence: CDR1 LGHNA, CDR2 YSLEER. Deletions cut 0 bases from V and 2 bases from J, with 10 bases between. CDR3 DNA: TGCGCCAGCAGCCAAGAATCCGAGAGGCAAGAGACCCAGTACTTC. Translating it yields CASSQESERQETQYF.

This clone was counted a single time. This specimen includes other DNA sequences encoding the same CDR3. In nucleotides, the CDR3 is TGTGCCAGCAGTTTAACTGGCTCTGGAAACACCATATATTTT. As protein: CASSLTGSGNTIYF. V usage is TRBV27 and J usage is TRBJ1-3; no clear D. The CDR3 has 14 amino acids. The ends were cut back, 2 bases at V and 0 bases at J, with 5 bases in the middle. CDR1 and CDR2 from the germline V gene are MNHEY and SMNVEV (reference sequence).

The genes are TRBV7-2 and TRBJ2-7; 8 bases are shared with TRBD1. CDR1 is SGHTA, CDR2 FQGNSA, per germline. There are 15 residues in the CDR3. The V gene end was trimmed by 5 bases and the J gene end by 2 bases; junction bases not matched to a gene: 8. CDR3 DNA: TGTGCCAGCAGCCCCCAGACAGGGGCCACCTACGAGCAGTACTTC. Its protein product is CASSPQTGATYEQYF.